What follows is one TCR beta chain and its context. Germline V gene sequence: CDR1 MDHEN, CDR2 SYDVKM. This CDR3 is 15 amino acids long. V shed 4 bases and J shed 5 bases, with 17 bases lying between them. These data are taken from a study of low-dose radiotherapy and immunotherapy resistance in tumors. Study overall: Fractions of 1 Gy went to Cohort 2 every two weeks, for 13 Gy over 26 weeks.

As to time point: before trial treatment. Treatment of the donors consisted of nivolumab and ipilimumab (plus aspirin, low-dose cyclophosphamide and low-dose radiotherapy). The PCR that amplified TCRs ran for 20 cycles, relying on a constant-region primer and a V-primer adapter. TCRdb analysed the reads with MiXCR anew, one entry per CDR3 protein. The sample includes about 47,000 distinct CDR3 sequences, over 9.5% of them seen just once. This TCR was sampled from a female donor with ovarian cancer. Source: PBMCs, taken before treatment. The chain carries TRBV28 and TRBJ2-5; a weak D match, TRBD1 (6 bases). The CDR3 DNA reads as TGTGCCAGCAGTTGGACAGATACCACCCAGGAGACCCAGTACTTC. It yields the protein CASSWTDTTQETQYF.